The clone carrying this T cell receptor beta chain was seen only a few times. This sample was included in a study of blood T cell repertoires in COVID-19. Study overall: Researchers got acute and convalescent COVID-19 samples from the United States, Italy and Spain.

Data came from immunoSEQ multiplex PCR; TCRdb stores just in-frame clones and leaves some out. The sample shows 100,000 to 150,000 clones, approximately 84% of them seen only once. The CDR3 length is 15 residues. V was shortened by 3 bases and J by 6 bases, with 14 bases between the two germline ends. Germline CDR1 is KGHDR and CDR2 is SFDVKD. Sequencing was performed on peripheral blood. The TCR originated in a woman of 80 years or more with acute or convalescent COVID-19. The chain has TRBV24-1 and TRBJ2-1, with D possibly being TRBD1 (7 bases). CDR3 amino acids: CATSDPNRGGNEQFF. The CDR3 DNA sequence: TGTGCCACCAGTGATCCGAACAGGGGAGGCAATGAGCAGTTCTTC.